These 32 T cell receptor beta chains share one sample of origin, sequenced in a study of molecular identifiers for immune sequencing clone quantification. TCRdb used MiXCR to reprocess the PCR reads, holding one entry per CDR3 protein. The sample includes about 640,000 distinct CDR3 sequences, 15% to 20% of them seen just once. Sequences were obtained from naive CD8+ T cells from blood, with Jurkat cell RNA spiked in. Subset denoted: FACS-sorted CD8+CD4-CCR7+CD45RA+ naive T cells. The receptors originated from a human donor in good health. Some libraries in this study had Jurkat cell RNA spiked in.

This clonotype was seen many times. The chain links TRBV7-6 to TRBJ2-3; tentatively, D is TRBD2 (6 bases). The CDR3 contains 17 residues. Looked up from germline, CDR1 is SGHVS and CDR2 is FNYEAQ. V lost 3 bases and J lost 4, with 20 bases in between. Here the CDR3 reads CASSFFRLGGASDTQYF. CDR3 sequence (DNA): TGTGCCAGCAGCTTTTTCCGCTTGGGGGGTGCATCAGATACGCAGTATTTT.

This clonotype has ten or more counts. The chain uses TRBV7-2 and TRBJ2-3; TRBD2 might be the D (6 bases). This CDR3 is 17 amino acids long. Germline CDR1 and CDR2: SGHTA and FQGNSA. Trimming pared 3 bases from V and 1 base from J, leaving 17 bases between. The CDR3 sequence: CASSLVTGVLGTDTQYF. For the CDR3, the DNA is TGTGCCAGCAGCTTGGTTACGGGGGTCCTCGGCACAGATACGCAGTATTTT.

This sequence joins TRBV27 and TRBJ1-1; 7 bases match TRBD1. Losses at the gene ends were 8 bases for V and 4 bases for J; bases not matched to a gene: 16. Germline CDR1 MNHEY, CDR2 SMNVEV (reference sequence). The CDR3 runs 16 residues. CDR3 bases: TGTGCCAGCGGCTTAAGCACAGGGGCCGGTGGCACTGAAGCTTTCTTT. Protein: CASGLSTGAGGTEAFF.

This clonotype was counted many times. The chain is built from TRBV20-1 and TRBJ1-1; no firm D call. Germline CDR1 and CDR2: DFQATT and SNEGSKA (reference sequence). This CDR3 comprises 14 residues. Trimming cost V 0 bases and J 3 bases, with 11 bases left between them. CDR3 region: CSARERGRHTEAFF. In nucleotides, the CDR3 is TGCAGTGCTAGAGAGCGGGGAAGGCACACTGAAGCTTTCTTT.

This clonotype was counted ten times or more. V gene TRBV29-1 combines with J gene TRBJ2-7; TRBD2 matches 7 bases. Germline V lookup: CDR1 SQVTM, CDR2 ANQGSEA. After removal of 4 bases from V and 1 base from J, the junction contained 4 bases not matched to a gene. The CDR3 extends over 13 amino acids. The CDR3 DNA reads as TGCAGCGTTGTGGCTAGCGGATCCTACGAGCAGTACTTC. Protein product: CSVVASGSYEQYF.

The sample holds many counts of this clonotype. Written as DNA, the CDR3 is TGTGCCAGCGGCCTTCTAGCGGGATCTGGAACCGGGGAGCTGTTTTTT. Its translation: CASGLLAGSGTGELFF. The chain uses TRBV7-2 and TRBJ2-2; TRBD2 aligns across 9 bases. Unmatched junction bases numbered 12, after V lost 8 bases and J lost 5 bases. Germline lookup yields CDR1 SGHTA and CDR2 FQGNSA. The CDR3 consists of 16 residues.

This clonotype has only a few counts. The chain employs TRBV20-1 and TRBJ1-1, with TRBD1 as a possible D gene (6 bases). V gave up 6 bases and J gave up 0 bases, with 17 bases separating them. From germline, CDR1 is DFQATT and CDR2 SNEGSKA (reference sequence). This CDR3 is 15 amino acids long. The CDR3 reads CSANDRTVMNTEAFF. CDR3 sequence (DNA): TGCAGTGCAAACGACCGGACAGTAATGAACACTGAAGCTTTCTTT.

With respect to this clonotype: A much larger clone lies a single base off, so this may be a read error. The chain joins TRBV19 to TRBJ2-7, with 9 bases matching TRBD1. The CDR3 covers 15 residues. Per the germline V gene, CDR1 is LNHDA and CDR2 is SQIVND (reference sequence). For the CDR3, the DNA is TGTGCCAGTAGTGCCGGGACAGGGATCCCCTACGAGCGGTACTTC. This translates into CASSAGTGIPYERYF.

This clonotype was seen at least ten times. The chain carries TRBV12-3 or TRBV12-4 and TRBJ2-5; 16 bases are shared with TRBD2. V lost 5 bases, J lost 3 bases, and 3 bases stayed unmatched. The CDR3 consists of 16 residues. The CDR3 loop is CASSMGLAGGEETQYF. CDR3 bases: TGTGCCAGCAGTATGGGACTAGCGGGAGGGGAAGAGACCCAGTACTTC.

Ten or more counts support this clonotype. The chain joins TRBV4-3 to TRBJ2-7, with D possibly TRBD2 on 6 matching bases. This CDR3 spans 15 amino acids. Germline CDR1 LGHNA, CDR2 YSLEER. V lost 4 bases and J lost 4, with 17 bases in between. Written as DNA, the CDR3 is TGCGCCAGCAGCCTACACGGGGGTAGGAGTTACGAGCAGTACTTC. It specifies CASSLHGGRSYEQYF.

The rearrangement uses TRBV6-6 and TRBJ2-7; TRBD2 is a possible D gene (6 bases). The length of the CDR3 is 14 residues. CDR1 is MNHNY, CDR2 SVGAGI, per germline (reference sequence). Trimming removed 7 bases at V and 6 bases at J, with 19 bases between. The CDR3: CASTHPGDHSEQYF. For the CDR3, the DNA is TGTGCCAGCACTCACCCGGGGGATCACTCCGAGCAGTACTTC.

This clonotype has at least ten counts. The V and J genes are TRBV19 and TRBJ1-1; D ambiguous. CDR3 length equals 14 residues. The germline V and J ends were trimmed by 3 bases and 2 bases, with 10 bases remaining between them. CDR1 LNHDA and CDR2 SQIVND come from the germline V gene (reference sequence). DNA of the CDR3: TGTGCCAGTAGTATGGGCAGCCCAAACACTGAAGCTTTCTTT. The encoded protein is CASSMGSPNTEAFF. The full variable domain, rest sourced from reference TRBV19 and TRBJ1-1, is DGGITQSPKYLFRKEGQNVTLSCEQNLNHDAMYWYRQDPGQGLRLIYYSQIVNDFQKGDIAEGYSVSREKKESFPLTVTSAQKNPTAFYLCASSMGSPNTEAFFGQGTRLTVV.

Comments on this clonotype: A much larger clone differs from this one at a single base, so this may be a read error. The CDR3 ends on some other residue instead of the conserved phenylalanine or tryptophan, so this is likely a read error. The rearrangement links TRBV20-1 to TRBJ2-5; TRBD2 aligns across 7 bases. The CDR3 is made up of 13 amino acids. Per the germline V gene, CDR1 is DFQATT and CDR2 is SNEGSKA (reference sequence). The trim removed 6 bases at V and 1 base at J, leaving 5 bases unmatched. This chain's CDR3 is CSARSSGQETQYS. The CDR3, as DNA: TGCAGTGCCAGATCTAGCGGCCAAGAGACCCAGTACTCC.

This clonotype was detected a few times. The V and J genes are TRBV3-1 and TRBJ1-2; TRBD1 aligns across 7 bases. This CDR3 comprises 15 residues. Per the germline V gene, CDR1 is LGHDT and CDR2 is YNNKEL (reference sequence). Trimming removed 5 bases from V and 4 bases from J; junction bases left unmatched: 10. The CDR3 loop reads CASSGGQVLGYGYTF. CDR3 nucleotide sequence: TGTGCCAGCAGCGGAGGACAGGTCTTGGGCTATGGCTACACCTTC.

The table lists this clonotype with many counts. This chain links TRBV7-8 with TRBJ1-2; D is ambiguous. CDR1 and CDR2 (germline): SGHVS, FQNEAQ. V was cut by 4 bases and J by 0 bases, with 12 bases left in between. The CDR3 runs to 15 residues. Written as DNA, the CDR3 is TGTGCCAGCAGCTCCTACAGCGGTACTAACTATGGCTACACCTTC. It specifies CASSSYSGTNYGYTF.

This clonotype showed up many times. The chain joins TRBV2 to TRBJ1-1; D call uncertain. The V and J ends lost 9 bases and 0 bases respectively, with 8 bases between them. The CDR3 is 12 amino acids. CDR1 and CDR2 from the germline V gene are SNHLY and FYNNEI. CDR3 loop: CARTAMNTEAFF. For the CDR3, the DNA is TGTGCCAGAACCGCGATGAACACTGAAGCTTTCTTT.

The table lists this clonotype with a few counts. The genes are TRBV12-5 and TRBJ2-1; 9 nucleotides line up with TRBD1. This CDR3 region has 14 residues. V was clipped by 6 bases and J by 6 bases; unmatched bases: 6. CDR1 LGHNT and CDR2 FRNRAP come from the germline V gene. The chain's CDR3 is CASGLGQGVNEQFF. Written as DNA, the CDR3 is TGTGCTAGTGGGCTGGGACAGGGAGTCAATGAGCAGTTCTTC.

This clonotype has at least ten counts. The chain couples TRBV6-5 to TRBJ1-6, with D possibly matching TRBD1 (5 bases). This CDR3 has 15 amino acids. Trimming removed 0 bases at V and 9 bases at J, with 12 bases between. CDR1 and CDR2 (germline): MNHEY, SVGAGI. CDR3 coding DNA: TGTGCCAGCAGTTACTCGTGGGTTGGGGGTTCACCCCTCCACTTT. It yields the protein CASSYSWVGGSPLHF.

As to this clonotype: A much larger clone differs from this one at a single base, so this may be a read error. The chain links TRBV30 to TRBJ2-1; D gene ambiguous. Looked up from germline, CDR1 is GTSNPN and CDR2 is SVGIG (reference sequence). Between the trimmed V and J ends, which lost 5 bases and 10 bases, there was a span of 9 bases. This CDR3 contains 10 residues. The CDR3 region is CAWGRGEQFF. CDR3 in DNA: TGTGCCTGGGGTAGAGGAGAGCAGTTCTTC. Drawing the rest from reference TRBV30 and TRBJ2-1, the complete variable domain is SQTIHQWPATLVQPVGSPLSLECTVEGTSNPNLYWYRQAAGRGLQLLFYSVGIGQISSEVPQNLSASRPQDRQFILSSKKLLLSDSGFYLCAWGRGEQFFGPGTRLTVL.

This sequence joins TRBV28 and TRBJ1-1; tentative D call: TRBD1 (6 bases). There are 14 residues in the CDR3. Germline V gene sequence: CDR1 MDHEN, CDR2 SYDVKM. V lost 2 bases to trimming and J lost 7 bases, with 14 bases between them. Written as DNA, the CDR3 is TGTGCCAGCAGTTTAAGAACAGGGCTTATTGAAGCTTTCTTT. Its protein product is CASSLRTGLIEAFF. The full variable domain, completed using reference TRBV28 and TRBJ1-1, is DVKVTQSSRYLVKRTGEKVFLECVQDMDHENMFWYRQDPGLGLRLIYFSYDVKMKEKGDIPEGYSVSREKKERFSLILESASTNQTSMYLCASSLRTGLIEAFFGQGTRLTVV.

The sample holds many counts of this clonotype. The gene calls are TRBV19 and TRBJ1-2; unclear D gene. Trimming took off 3 bases at V and 3 bases at J, with 8 bases between the two ends. CDR3 length equals 13 residues. Per the germline V gene, CDR1 is LNHDA and CDR2 is SQIVND (reference sequence). CDR3 sequence reads: CASSINQDYGYTF. The CDR3, as DNA: TGTGCCAGTAGTATTAACCAGGACTATGGCTACACCTTC.

Notes on this clonotype: This clone may be a read error of a much larger clone one base away. V is TRBV4-3 and J is TRBJ1-6, with D possibly matching TRBD1 (6 bases). The germline gives CDR1 LGHNA, CDR2 YSLEER. The CDR3 covers 15 residues. The chain's CDR3 is CASSQASTGNSPPHF. The CDR3 region has the DNA TGCGCCAGCAGCCAAGCGTCGACAGGCAATTCACCCCCCCACTTT.

This clonotype was observed many times. This chain uses TRBV9 with TRBJ1-2, with no clear D. The CDR3 contains 14 residues. The germline gives CDR1 SGDLS, CDR2 YYNGEE. V was trimmed by 3 bases and J by 5 bases, leaving 14 bases between them. CDR3 nucleotides: TGTGCCAGCAGCGAGACAAATAAGGATTATGGCTACACCTTC. It specifies CASSETNKDYGYTF.

This clonotype was seen at least ten times. The DNA for the CDR3 is TGTGCCAGCAGCTTAGGGCGGGAGGCCAATACGCAGTATTTT. Translated, it gives CASSLGREANTQYF. This sequence joins TRBV7-9 and TRBJ2-3, with 8 bases matching TRBD2. The V gene end was trimmed by 1 base and the J gene end by 7 bases; junction bases not matched to a gene: 4. This CDR3 is built from 14 residues. Per the germline V gene, CDR1 is SEHNR and CDR2 is FQNEAQ (reference sequence).

For this clonotype: Just one base apart from a much larger clone, this may be a read error. The chain links TRBV7-7 to TRBJ2-3; TRBD2 might be the D (5 bases). The CDR3 has 13 residues. Looked up from germline, CDR1 is SSHAT and CDR2 is FNYEAQ (reference sequence). The CDR3 DNA sequence: TGTGCTAGCAGCTTAGCGCCTTCAGATACGCGGTATTTT. Translation gives CASSLAPSDTRYF.

The table lists this clonotype with a few counts. The V gene is TRBV27, the J gene TRBJ2-5; 8 bases are a match to TRBD1. The CDR3 is made up of 15 amino acids. With V trimmed by 0 bases and J by 2 bases, 2 bases remained unmatched. Germline lookup yields CDR1 MNHEY and CDR2 SMNVEV (reference sequence). The CDR3: CASSLSGTGQETQYF. The DNA for the CDR3 is TGTGCCAGCAGTTTATCGGGGACAGGACAAGAGACCCAGTACTTC.

This clonotype came up many times. The chain recombines TRBV6-5 with TRBJ1-1; TRBD1 might be the D (6 bases). The CDR3 has 12 amino acids. The germline V and J ends were trimmed by 2 bases and 8 bases, with 9 bases remaining between them. Germline CDR1 MNHEY, CDR2 SVGAGI. Here the CDR3 reads CASSYGGHEAFF. CDR3 nucleotides: TGTGCCAGCAGTTACGGGGGGCACGAAGCTTTCTTT.

This chain connects TRBV3-1 to TRBJ2-7; TRBD1 aligns across 9 bases. Germline lookup yields CDR1 LGHDT and CDR2 YNNKEL (reference sequence). Trimming cost V 1 base and J 2 bases; bases outside gene matches: 6. The CDR3 totals 16 residues. CDR3 sequence (DNA): TGTGCCAGCAGCCAAGTTCCGGGACAGGGACCCTACGAGCAGTACTTC. Amino acids: CASSQVPGQGPYEQYF.

In this sample, this clonotype turned up a few times. The CDR3 nucleotides are TGTGCCAGCAGTTACAGGGGGGTGTGGACTAGCGGGATAAGTGAGCAGTTCTTC. Its protein product is CASSYRGVWTSGISEQFF. The chain uses TRBV6-2 or TRBV6-3 and TRBJ2-1, with 12 nucleotides matching TRBD2. Losses at the gene ends were 2 bases for V and 9 bases for J; bases not matched to a gene: 14. Germline V lookup: CDR1 MNHEY, CDR2 SVGEGT. The CDR3 has 18 residues.

This clonotype was counted ten times or more. J is TRBJ2-2 and V is TRBV7-2; D not resolved. CDR1 is SGHTA, CDR2 FQGNSA, per germline. This CDR3 region has 14 residues. V lost 2 bases to trimming and J lost 0 bases, with 4 bases between them. CDR3 sequence reads: CASSLLTNTGELFF. CDR3 DNA: TGTGCCAGCAGCTTACTAACGAACACCGGGGAGCTGTTTTTT.

This clonotype appeared many times. This chain uses TRBV30 with TRBJ1-5; possibly TRBD1 for D (5 bases). V lost 3 bases, J lost 7 bases, and 16 bases lay in between. The CDR3 length is 14 residues. Germline assignment: CDR1 GTSNPN and CDR2 SVGIG (reference sequence). The CDR3 DNA sequence: TGTGCCTGGAGCTCGGGGGTGGGTGGCCAGCCCCAGCATTTT. It codes for CAWSSGVGGQPQHF.

This clonotype was observed many times. The V and J genes are TRBV6-2 or TRBV6-3 and TRBJ2-2; TRBD1 is a possible D gene (5 bases). Trimming stripped 4 bases from V and 2 bases from J, with 17 bases between. Germline CDR1 is MNHEY and CDR2 is SVGEGT. The CDR3 loop spans 17 amino acids. CDR3 sequence reads: CASSSSPPDRNTGELFF. In nucleotides, the CDR3 is TGTGCCAGCAGTTCCTCCCCCCCCGACAGAAACACCGGGGAGCTGTTTTTT.